A single TCR beta chain is shown here with its context. Per the authors' pipeline: How many nucleated cells were present was estimated from reference gene primer amplification. TCRdb keeps only in-frame clones here, not all; method: immunoSEQ multiplex PCR. The DNA was the basis for D and trimming; V, J and clone size are from that table. The sample shows around 80,000 clones, approximately 83% of them seen only once. The length of the CDR3 is 16 residues. Germline CDR1 is MDHEN and CDR2 is SYDVKM. Trimming took 6 bases from V and 9 from J; bases not matched to a gene: 12. This record belongs to a study of blood T cell repertoires in COVID-19. Study information: Spain, Italy and the United States supplied samples that represented acute and convalescent COVID-19. T cells, B-cell-depleted T cells, or PBMCs provided the cDNA or gDNA that served as material.

The rearrangement links TRBV28 to TRBJ2-1; TRBD1 matches 12 bases. The receptor was isolated from an elderly woman with acute or convalescent COVID-19. Sequencing was performed on peripheral blood. CDR3 DNA sequence: TGTGCCAGCAGCTACACGGGACAGGGGGCGCGAGGTGAGCAGTTCTTC. This codes for CASSYTGQGARGEQFF.